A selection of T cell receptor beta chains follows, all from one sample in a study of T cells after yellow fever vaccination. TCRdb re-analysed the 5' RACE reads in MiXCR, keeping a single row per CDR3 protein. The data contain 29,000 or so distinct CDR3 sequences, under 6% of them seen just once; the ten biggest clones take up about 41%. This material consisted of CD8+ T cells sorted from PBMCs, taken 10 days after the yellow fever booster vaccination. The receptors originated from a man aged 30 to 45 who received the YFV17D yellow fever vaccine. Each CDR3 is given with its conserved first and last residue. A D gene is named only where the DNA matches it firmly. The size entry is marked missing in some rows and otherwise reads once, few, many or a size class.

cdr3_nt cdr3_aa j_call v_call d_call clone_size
TGTGCCAGCAGTCTGGACGGCCGGGGGAACACTGAAGCTTTCTTT CASSLDGRGNTEAFF TRBJ1-1 TRBV28 - many
TGCAGTGCAAAGACAGGGTCTGACACTGAAGCTTTCTTT CSAKTGSDTEAFF TRBJ1-1 TRBV20-1 TRBD1 many
TGCGCCAGCAGCCAAGTAGATACGGGGACAACTAATGAAAAACTGTTTTTT CASSQVDTGTTNEKLFF TRBJ1-4 TRBV4-3 - many
TGTGCCAGCAGCACCGGGACGGCCTACAATGAGCAGTTCTTC CASSTGTAYNEQFF TRBJ2-1 TRBV7-2 - many
TGTGCCAGCAGTGACGGCGCGGGTTCCGGGGAGCTGTTTTTT CASSDGAGSGELFF TRBJ2-2 TRBV2 - many
TGTGCCAGCAGTATCTTCCAGGGGGCTGGAGATACGCAGTATTTT CASSIFQGAGDTQYF TRBJ2-3 TRBV27 TRBD1 many
TGTGCCAGCAGTTTAGGGCACAGCCAAGAGACCCAGTACTTC CASSLGHSQETQYF TRBJ2-5 TRBV12-3/TRBV12-4 - many
TGTGCCAGCAGTCATGGGACAGGCCCTGGGTGGACCCAGTACTTC CASSHGTGPGWTQYF TRBJ2-5 TRBV11-2 TRBD1 -
TGTGCCACCAGCAGTGAAATAGCGGGTGATAACATTCAGTACTTC CATSSEIAGDNIQYF TRBJ2-4 TRBV15 TRBD2 many
TGTGCCAGCAGCTCGGGACTAGCGGACGACAATGAGCAGTTCTTC CASSSGLADDNEQFF TRBJ2-1 TRBV5-4 TRBD2 many
TGTGCCAGCAGTTTGTCTAGCGGCGGCTCTGAGCAGTTCTTC CASSLSSGGSEQFF TRBJ2-1 TRBV12-3/TRBV12-4 TRBD2 many
TGTGCCAGCGGCTTAGGTGCCGATGAGCAGTTCTTC CASGLGADEQFF TRBJ2-1 TRBV7-8 - -
TGTGCCAGCAGTATGGCCACGGTGAACTACGAGCAGTACTTC CASSMATVNYEQYF TRBJ2-7 TRBV7-2 - -
TGTGCCAGCAGCCTCCGAGGGACAAGTTCCTACGAGCAGTACTTC CASSLRGTSSYEQYF TRBJ2-7 TRBV9 - many
TGTGCCAGCAGTTTATTTCAGGGTTACTACAATGAGCAGTTCTTC CASSLFQGYYNEQFF TRBJ2-1 TRBV27 - many
TGCGCCAGCAGCCAAGATCCTAGTGGGACCTACAATGAGCAGTTCTTC CASSQDPSGTYNEQFF TRBJ2-1 TRBV4-3 - many
TGTGCCAGCAGTAGCGGGAACACCGGGGAGCTGTTTTTT CASSSGNTGELFF TRBJ2-2 TRBV6-4 - many
TGTGCCAGCAGACGGACTAGCGGGGGCACAGATACGCAGTATTTT CASRRTSGGTDTQYF TRBJ2-3 TRBV7-2 TRBD2 many
TGTGCCAGCAGCACGCGGGAGGGCCTGAGTACCGGGGAGCTGTTTTTT CASSTREGLSTGELFF TRBJ2-2 TRBV11-3 TRBD2 many
TGCAGCGTTGAAGAGGCGTCGTACGGGGAGCTGTTTTTT CSVEEASYGELFF TRBJ2-2 TRBV29-1 - many
TGCGCCAGCAGCCAAGATAAAATCACATGGAAAAACATTCAGTACTTC CASSQDKITWKNIQYF TRBJ2-4 TRBV4-1 - many
TGTGCCAGCAGCTTAAAGGACTTAGTCACAGATACGCAGTATTTT CASSLKDLVTDTQYF TRBJ2-3 TRBV7-2 - many
TGTGCCAGCAGCTTGAGACCGCCGGCGTACAATGAGCAGTTCTTC CASSLRPPAYNEQFF TRBJ2-1 TRBV7-2 - many
TGCGCCAGCAGCCAAGTAGGCGGGAGAGTATCAGATACGCAGTATTTT CASSQVGGRVSDTQYF TRBJ2-3 TRBV4-3 TRBD2 many
TGTGCCAGCAGTTACGGGGCTAGCGGGAGTGTTGAGCAGTTCTTC CASSYGASGSVEQFF TRBJ2-1 TRBV6-5 TRBD2 many